These 14 T cell receptor beta chains share one sample of origin, sequenced in a study of cytomegalovirus exposure and HLA in healthy donors. Clones were read by immunoSEQ multiplex PCR, and TCRdb kept only the in-frame ones, dropping some. Altogether roughly 100,000 clones are present, approximately 94% being singletons, with the ten largest covering approximately 1%. The sequenced material came from PBMCs. The receptors here all came from a woman aged 18-29 years in good health and CMV-seronegative.

This chain connects TRBV7-2 to TRBJ2-5; D unclear. V lost 5 bases to trimming and J lost 0 bases, with 4 bases between them. CDR3 length: 12 amino acids. Germline CDR1 reads SGHTA; CDR2 reads FQGNSA. CDR3 in amino acids: CASSEYQETQYF. The CDR3 nucleotides are TGTGCCAGCAGCGAGTACCAAGAGACCCAGTACTTC. Using reference TRBV7-2 and TRBJ2-5 for the parts outside the CDR3, the full variable domain is GAGVSQSPSNKVTEKGKDVELRCDPISGHTALYWYRQSLGQGLEFLIYFQGNSAPDKSGLPSDRFSAERTGGSVSTLTIQRTQQEDSAVYLCASSEYQETQYFGPGTRLLVL.

V gene TRBV5-6 combines with J gene TRBJ1-6; 7 bases are shared with TRBD1. CDR3 length: 15 residues. CDR1 SGHDT and CDR2 YYEEEE come from the germline V gene. V shed 4 bases, J shed 5 bases, and the junction held 6 bases outside the gene matches. CDR3 region: CASSHATGNNSPLHF. CDR3 DNA: TGTGCCAGCAGCCACGCGACAGGGAATAATTCACCCCTCCACTTT.

The chain recombines TRBV7-9 with TRBJ1-1; tentatively, D is TRBD1 (5 bases). CDR3 size: 18 residues. The germline V and J ends were trimmed by 7 bases and 0 bases, with 24 bases remaining between them. From germline, CDR1 is SEHNR and CDR2 FQNEAQ (reference sequence). The chain's CDR3 is CASIPYTEGTVLNTEAFF. The CDR3 nucleotides are TGTGCCAGCATACCCTATACGGAGGGGACGGTTTTGAACACTGAAGCTTTCTTT.

The chain couples TRBV7-2 to TRBJ2-5; 8 nucleotides align to TRBD2. The V and J ends lost 6 bases and 4 bases, in that order; junction bases with no gene match: 10. CDR1 is SGHTA and CDR2 is FQGNSA in the germline V gene. The CDR3 contains 15 residues. CDR3 protein: CASSRNSGTGETQYF. The CDR3 bases are TGTGCCAGCAGTCGAAATAGCGGGACCGGAGAGACCCAGTACTTC.

The rearrangement joins TRBV10-1 to TRBJ2-5; TRBD2 matches 10 bases. The CDR3 is 18 amino acids. V shed 2 bases, J shed 5 bases, and the junction held 14 bases outside the gene matches. Per the germline V gene, CDR1 is WNHNN and CDR2 is SYGVQD (reference sequence). CDR3 sequence reads: CASSEIGWLGLAMETQYF. The CDR3 DNA follows: TGCGCCAGCAGTGAGATTGGGTGGTTGGGACTAGCGATGGAGACCCAGTACTTC.

CDR3 protein: CASSEELADIAKNIQYF. The CDR3 region has the DNA TGTGCCAGCAGTGAGGAGCTAGCGGACATAGCCAAAAACATTCAGTACTTC. The gene calls are TRBV2 and TRBJ2-4; 7 bases are shared with TRBD2. Germline CDR1 reads SNHLY; CDR2 reads FYNNEI. This CDR3 region has 17 residues. The J segment lost 0 bases and the V segment lost 3 bases, leaving 8 bases of the junction unmatched.

The V gene is TRBV9, the J gene TRBJ2-3; 8 bases match TRBD2. This CDR3 comprises 17 residues. Germline V gene sequence: CDR1 SGDLS, CDR2 YYNGEE. Unmatched junction bases numbered 6, after V lost 0 bases and J lost 0 bases. The chain's CDR3 is CASSVGGAGGSTDTQYF. DNA of the CDR3: TGTGCCAGCAGCGTAGGAGGGGCGGGGGGCAGCACAGATACGCAGTATTTT.

This clone was seen only once. At one end the junction does not follow the germline gene, possibly because of a read error. The chain is built from TRBV7-2 and TRBJ2-5; 13 bases align to TRBD2. Germline CDR1 is SGHTA and CDR2 is FQGNSA. CDR3 size: 14 residues. The CDR3 is CASSLGLAGGPVDF. DNA of the CDR3: TGTGCCAGCAGCTTAGGACTAGCGGGGGGCCCCGTTGACTTC.

This chain connects TRBV13 to TRBJ2-1; D might be TRBD2 (6 bases). V lost 2 bases and J lost 0, with 11 bases in between. The CDR3 contains 16 residues. Germline V gene data show CDR1 as PRHDT and CDR2 as FYEKMQ (reference sequence). For the CDR3, the DNA is TGTGCCAGCAGCTTAAATGGAGGGAGCTCCTACAATGAGCAGTTCTTC. Protein sequence: CASSLNGGSSYNEQFF. Together with reference TRBV13 and TRBJ2-1, the CDR3 gives the full variable domain: AAGVIQSPRHLIKEKRETATLKCYPIPRHDTVYWYQQGPGQDPQFLISFYEKMQSDKGSIPDRFSAQQFSDYHSELNMSSLELGDSALYFCASSLNGGSSYNEQFFGPGTRLTVL.

The chain has TRBV5-1 and TRBJ1-1, with 8 bases lining up with TRBD1. The CDR3 extends over 14 amino acids. Germline V gene sequence: CDR1 SGHRS, CDR2 YFSETQ. V was pared by 4 bases and J by 2 bases, with 4 bases of the junction left unmatched. The CDR3 is CASSGGQVNTEAFF. CDR3 bases: TGCGCCAGCAGCGGGGGACAGGTCAACACTGAAGCTTTCTTT. Complete variable domain (other parts from reference TRBV5-1 and TRBJ1-1): KAGVTQTPRYLIKTRGQQVTLSCSPISGHRSVSWYQQTPGQGLQFLFEYFSETQRNKGNFPGRFSGRQFSNSRSEMNVSTLELGDSALYLCASSGGQVNTEAFFGQGTRLTVV.

The chain couples TRBV10-2 to TRBJ2-1, with 10 bases lining up with TRBD1. Germline V lookup: CDR1 WSHSY, CDR2 SAAADI. J was trimmed by 3 bases and V by 9 bases; bases with no gene match: 17. This CDR3 is built from 18 residues. CDR3 DNA: TGCGCCAGTATCGCCTCGGGGACAGGGGTCGCCCTCTACAATGAGCAGTTCTTC. Protein product: CASIASGTGVALYNEQFF.

V is TRBV6-5 and J is TRBJ2-5; 10 bases fit TRBD2. The V and J ends lost 6 bases and 1 base, in that order; junction bases with no gene match: 5. This CDR3 region has 15 residues. CDR1 is MNHEY, CDR2 SVGAGI, per germline. The CDR3 loop is CASRSSGGSQETQYF. DNA of the CDR3: TGTGCCAGCAGAAGTAGCGGGGGGTCCCAAGAGACCCAGTACTTC.

The gene calls are TRBV19 and TRBJ2-3; no clear D gene. CDR3 length equals 12 residues. V gave up 6 bases and J gave up 6 bases, with 10 bases separating them. Germline V lookup: CDR1 LNHDA, CDR2 SQIVND (reference sequence). CDR3 bases: TGTGCCAGTAGGGAAAGCGCTGATACGCAGTATTTT. Amino acids: CASRESADTQYF.

The chain couples TRBV6-5 to TRBJ2-7, with a weak D call TRBD2 (7 bases). Germline V CDR1 and CDR2: MNHEY, SVGAGI. The CDR3 is 15 residues long. Trimming cost V 5 bases and J 3 bases, with 17 bases left between them. The CDR3 is CASSTEGGSIYEQYF. CDR3 nucleotide sequence: TGTGCCAGCAGTACTGAGGGGGGGAGTATCTACGAGCAGTACTTC.